Following are 31 T cell receptor beta chains from one sample sequenced in a study of cytomegalovirus exposure and HLA in healthy donors. The PCR employed 60 Vbeta primers together with 13 Jbeta primers. Generated by immunoSEQ multiplex PCR, the TCRdb table keeps only in-frame clones and is missing some. The sample includes approximately 100,000 clones, roughly three fifths seen only once; the top ten take 3.8%. The sample taken for sequencing was PBMCs. These receptor sequences come from a man in his thirties or forties in good health and CMV-seropositive.

The rearrangement links TRBV5-4 to TRBJ2-7; 12 bases are a match to TRBD2. The germline V gene encodes CDR1 SGHNT and CDR2 YYREEE (reference sequence). This CDR3 is 15 amino acids long. V shed 4 bases and J 1 base; nucleotides not matched to a gene: 3. CDR3 amino acids: CASSTGLAGSYEQYF. The DNA of the CDR3 is TGTGCCAGCAGCACTGGACTAGCGGGGTCCTACGAGCAGTACTTC.

V and J are TRBV11-2 and TRBJ2-7; TRBD1 might be the D (6 bases). The germline gives CDR1 SGHAT, CDR2 FQNNGV. The CDR3 is 15 amino acids. Between the trimmed V and J ends, which lost 1 base and 4 bases, there was a span of 14 bases. This CDR3 is CASSLVVGGGYEQYF. DNA of the CDR3: TGTGCCAGCAGCTTAGTTGTAGGGGGTGGGTACGAGCAGTACTTC.

There are a few counts of this clone. The V gene is TRBV20-1, the J gene TRBJ2-3; D is undetermined. Between the trimmed V and J ends, which lost 3 bases and 7 bases, there was a span of 5 bases. The germline gives CDR1 DFQATT, CDR2 SNEGSKA (reference sequence). The CDR3 is 10 residues long. This chain's CDR3 is CSASTNTQYF. The DNA for the CDR3 is TGCAGTGCTAGTACAAATACGCAGTATTTT.

The genes are TRBV27 and TRBJ1-6, with D possibly matching TRBD1 (5 bases). Germline V gene lookup returns CDR1 MNHEY and CDR2 SMNVEV (reference sequence). Trimming shortened V by 4 bases and J by 2 bases, and 9 bases separated the two germline ends. The CDR3 is 15 amino acids. Written as DNA, the CDR3 is TGTGCCAGCAGTTGGGGCAGAGCCTATAATTCACCCCTCCACTTT. It codes for CASSWGRAYNSPLHF.

V usage is TRBV7-9 and J usage is TRBJ2-2; D gene ambiguous. Germline CDR1 SEHNR, CDR2 FQNEAQ (reference sequence). The germline V and J ends were trimmed by 2 bases and 5 bases, with 3 bases remaining between them. The CDR3 is 12 residues long. The CDR3 here is CASSLLTGELFF. CDR3 nucleotide sequence: TGTGCCAGCAGCTTACTGACCGGGGAGCTGTTTTTT.

The J gene is TRBJ1-2, the V gene TRBV7-2; D is unresolved. CDR1 and CDR2 from the germline V gene are SGHTA and FQGNSA. V was trimmed by 5 bases and J by 8 bases, leaving 15 bases between them. The CDR3 covers 13 residues. The CDR3 reads CASSRSGIYGYTF. The CDR3, as DNA: TGTGCCAGCAGCCGTTCCGGGATATACGGCTACACCTTC.

This clone was counted between two and nine times. The chain joins TRBV5-8 to TRBJ1-2; 8 bases align to TRBD1. CDR3 length: 12 amino acids. V lost 6 bases and J lost 6; bases outside the gene matches: 4. Germline V gene data show CDR1 as SGHTS and CDR2 as YDEGEE. Written as DNA, the CDR3 is TGTGCCAGCACGGGACAGGATGATGGCTACACCTTC. It translates to CASTGQDDGYTF.

This clone occurred a few times. The V gene is TRBV6-4, the J gene TRBJ2-1, with D possibly TRBD2 on 6 matching bases. The CDR3 loop spans 15 amino acids. V gave up 0 bases and J gave up 4 bases, with 10 bases separating them. Germline V gene data show CDR1 as MRHNA and CDR2 as SNTAGT. The CDR3 DNA reads TGTGCCAGCAGTGACTCTTCGGGGGAATACAATGAGCAGTTCTTC. It translates to CASSDSSGEYNEQFF.

The chain uses TRBV4-2 and TRBJ2-2; 7 bases match TRBD2. This CDR3 has 16 residues. CDR1 and CDR2 from the germline V gene are LGHNA and YNFKEQ. Trimming removed 7 bases from V and 5 bases from J; junction bases left unmatched: 13. The CDR3 loop is CASTRPSGEGTGELFF. The CDR3 bases are TGTGCCAGCACTCGGCCTAGCGGAGAAGGAACCGGGGAGCTGTTTTTT.

This clone came up a few times. The gene calls are TRBV11-3 and TRBJ1-1, with D perhaps matching TRBD1 (6 bases). This CDR3 comprises 14 residues. CDR1 is SGHNT, CDR2 YENEEA, per germline. V gave up 3 bases and J gave up 4 bases, with 12 bases separating them. The CDR3 loop reads CASSFRGASTEAFF. The DNA for the CDR3 is TGTGCCAGCAGCTTTCGGGGGGCGTCCACTGAAGCTTTCTTT.

The rearrangement uses TRBV4-1 and TRBJ1-4; 7 bases agree with TRBD1. Germline V gives CDR1 MGHRA, CDR2 YSYEKL. This CDR3 comprises 15 residues. Losses at the gene ends were 4 bases for V and 8 bases for J; bases not matched to a gene: 10. The CDR3 loop is CASSRQGGQSEKLFF. The CDR3 DNA follows: TGCGCCAGCAGCCGCCAGGGGGGTCAATCGGAAAAACTGTTTTTT.

The V call is TRBV5-1, the J call TRBJ1-1; D uncertain. CDR3 size: 16 residues. The germline V gene has CDR1 SGHRS and CDR2 YFSETQ. The V gene lost 4 bases and the J gene lost 2 bases, with 18 bases spanning the gap. In nucleotides, the CDR3 is TGCGCCAGCAGCCCTAAAACCTCCTCTGCAAACACTGAAGCTTTCTTT. Translated: CASSPKTSSANTEAFF.

The chain combines TRBV28 with TRBJ1-4, with D perhaps TRBD1 (6 bases). The V gene lost 2 bases and the J gene lost 8 bases, with 21 bases spanning the gap. In germline, CDR1 is MDHEN, CDR2 SYDVKM. The CDR3 totals 17 residues. CDR3 nucleotide sequence: TGTGCCAGCAGTTTAAACGTTCCGGATCCGGACAGCGAAAAACTGTTTTTT. It encodes CASSLNVPDPDSEKLFF.

The chain has TRBV5-4 and TRBJ2-3; 9 positions agree with TRBD2. The CDR3 consists of 15 residues. Losses at the gene ends were 0 bases for V and 4 bases for J; bases not matched to a gene: 3. Germline V CDR1 and CDR2: SGHNT, YYREEE (reference sequence). The CDR3 reads CASSLVLAGADTQYF. The CDR3 region has the DNA TGTGCCAGCAGCTTGGTACTAGCGGGTGCAGATACGCAGTATTTT.

The rearrangement links TRBV7-8 to TRBJ2-6; D might be TRBD1 (5 bases). Germline V gene data show CDR1 as SGHVS and CDR2 as FQNEAQ. V lost 5 bases and J 14 bases, leaving 13 bases between the germline ends. This CDR3 spans 12 amino acids. The CDR3 nucleotides read TGTGCCAGCAGCCCTGTCCAGGGTATCCTGACTTTC. Protein product: CASSPVQGILTF. Full variable domain (missing parts from reference TRBV7-8 and TRBJ2-6): GAGVSQSPRYKVAKRGQDVALRCDPISGHVSLFWYQQALGQGPEFLTYFQNEAQLDKSGLPSDRFFAERPEGSVSTLKIQRTQQEDSAVYLCASSPVQGILTFGAGSRLTVL.

The genes are TRBV2 and TRBJ2-3, with D perhaps TRBD2 (6 bases). V lost 0 bases and J lost 2, with 9 bases in between. This CDR3 is 15 amino acids long. Germline CDR1 and CDR2: SNHLY and FYNNEI. The CDR3 here is CASSEAGGSTDTQYF. The CDR3 DNA is TGTGCCAGCAGTGAAGCCGGGGGATCCACAGATACGCAGTATTTT.

The V gene is TRBV5-1, the J gene TRBJ1-1; D is unresolved. The CDR3 totals 17 residues. Germline-derived CDR1 and CDR2 are SGHRS and YFSETQ. V lost 5 bases, J lost 1 base, and 21 bases lay in between. Written as DNA, the CDR3 is TGCGCCAGCAGTCCACTACCTCTCAGAGGCAAGAACACTGAAGCTTTCTTT. Translating gives CASSPLPLRGKNTEAFF. The full variable domain, rest sourced from reference TRBV5-1 and TRBJ1-1, is KAGVTQTPRYLIKTRGQQVTLSCSPISGHRSVSWYQQTPGQGLQFLFEYFSETQRNKGNFPGRFSGRQFSNSRSEMNVSTLELGDSALYLCASSPLPLRGKNTEAFFGQGTRLTVV.

In this sample, this clone turned up a few times. The chain combines TRBV19 with TRBJ2-3; 7 nucleotides align to TRBD2. The V and J ends lost 3 bases and 7 bases, in that order; junction bases with no gene match: 7. Germline CDR1 and CDR2: LNHDA and SQIVND (reference sequence). The CDR3 has 14 residues. The CDR3 loop is CASSIERGRYTQYF. The CDR3 DNA reads as TGTGCCAGTAGTATCGAGCGGGGACGGTATACGCAGTATTTT.

The rearrangement uses TRBV7-9 and TRBJ1-5; weak D call: TRBD1 (6 bases). The germline V gene has CDR1 SEHNR and CDR2 FQNEAQ (reference sequence). This CDR3 has 13 amino acids. Between the trimmed V and J ends, which lost 5 bases and 7 bases, there was a span of 12 bases. The CDR3 protein is CASSVRGGQPQHF. The CDR3, as DNA: TGTGCCAGCAGCGTCAGGGGAGGGCAGCCCCAGCATTTT.

The rearrangement joins TRBV18 to TRBJ2-5; TRBD1 aligns across 7 bases. The J segment lost 2 bases and the V segment lost 0 bases, leaving 0 bases of the junction unmatched. In germline, CDR1 is KGHSH, CDR2 LQKENI. This CDR3 has 14 residues. The CDR3 spells CASSPPGQQETQYF. CDR3 in DNA: TGTGCCAGCTCACCACCGGGACAGCAAGAGACCCAGTACTTC.

The V gene is TRBV9, the J gene TRBJ1-1; no definite D call. V was clipped by 10 bases and J by 1 base, with 14 bases between them. The CDR3 length is 13 residues. Per germline, CDR1 SGDLS and CDR2 YYNGEE. The CDR3 reads CADFLKGNTEAFF. DNA for the CDR3: TGTGCCGACTTCTTAAAAGGGAACACTGAAGCTTTCTTT.

This clone was seen a handful of times. V gene TRBV5-1 combines with J gene TRBJ1-1; D is uncertain. Trimming took 1 base from V and 1 from J, leaving 5 bases between them. This CDR3 has 13 amino acids. Germline V lookup: CDR1 SGHRS, CDR2 YFSETQ. The CDR3 DNA is TGCGCCAGCAGCTTGAGACAGAACACTGAAGCTTTCTTT. Protein: CASSLRQNTEAFF.

Points on this clone: The sample contains more than one DNA sequence encoding this CDR3. The chain has TRBV5-1 and TRBJ1-1; D possibly corresponds to TRBD1 (6 bases). V was pared by 4 bases and J by 4 bases, with 8 bases between. Germline values: CDR1 SGHRS, CDR2 YFSETQ. This CDR3 region has 12 residues. The CDR3 sequence: CASSRGSTEAFF. The CDR3 nucleotides are TGCGCCAGCAGCAGGGGGAGCACTGAAGCTTTCTTT.

The V gene is TRBV27, the J gene TRBJ1-5; D is perhaps TRBD1 (5 bases). Trimming took off 3 bases at V and 4 bases at J, with 7 bases between the two ends. The CDR3 spans 13 residues. Germline assignment: CDR1 MNHEY and CDR2 SMNVEV (reference sequence). The CDR3 nucleotides are TGTGCCAGCAGTTTCCAGGGAAATCAGCCCCAGCATTTT. Its protein is CASSFQGNQPQHF.

This chain joins TRBV19 and TRBJ2-3; D gene uncertain. This CDR3 is built from 12 residues. Germline V gives CDR1 LNHDA, CDR2 SQIVND (reference sequence). Trimming removed 3 bases from V and 5 bases from J, with 6 bases in between. The CDR3 reads CASSMRGDTQYF. The CDR3 coding sequence is TGTGCCAGTAGTATGAGAGGAGATACGCAGTATTTT.

V usage is TRBV14 and J usage is TRBJ1-5, with 11 bases matching TRBD1. The CDR3 runs to 17 residues. V was pared by 0 bases and J by 7 bases, with 8 bases of the junction left unmatched. Germline CDR1 is SGHDN and CDR2 is FVKESK. DNA of the CDR3: TGTGCCAGCAGCCAAGATGGAATACGGACAGGGGGCCAGCCCCAGCATTTT. The encoded protein is CASSQDGIRTGGQPQHF. Complete variable domain (other parts from reference TRBV14 and TRBJ1-5): EAGVTQFPSHSVIEKGQTVTLRCDPISGHDNLYWYRRVMGKEIKFLLHFVKESKQDESGMPNNRFLAERTGGTYSTLKVQPAELEDSGVYFCASSQDGIRTGGQPQHFGDGTRLSIL.

This clone has more than one count but fewer than ten. This sequence joins TRBV7-6 and TRBJ1-1; a weak D match, TRBD1 (6 bases). There are 14 residues in the CDR3. In germline, CDR1 is SGHVS, CDR2 FNYEAQ. V dropped 3 bases and J dropped 4 bases, with 12 bases sitting between them. This chain's CDR3 is CASSLYTGITEAFF. CDR3 DNA sequence: TGTGCCAGCAGCTTGTACACAGGGATCACTGAAGCTTTCTTT.

This clone has just a few counts. The genes are TRBV27 and TRBJ1-5; 7 bases are a match to TRBD1. CDR3 size: 16 residues. Unmatched junction bases numbered 10, after V lost 8 bases and J lost 0 bases. In germline, CDR1 is MNHEY, CDR2 SMNVEV (reference sequence). CDR3: CASLGDSLHSNQPQHF. The CDR3 region has the DNA TGTGCCAGCCTGGGGGACAGCCTCCATAGCAATCAGCCCCAGCATTTT.

In nucleotides, the CDR3 is TGCGCCAGCAGCAGAGGACAGGGTAGGGAGACCCAGTACTTC. Residues: CASSRGQGRETQYF. The chain couples TRBV5-1 to TRBJ2-5, with 8 positions matching TRBD1. From germline, CDR1 is SGHRS and CDR2 YFSETQ. J was trimmed by 5 bases and V by 4 bases; bases with no gene match: 7. This CDR3 has 14 amino acids. The full variable domain, with the rest looked up from reference TRBV5-1 and TRBJ2-5, is KAGVTQTPRYLIKTRGQQVTLSCSPISGHRSVSWYQQTPGQGLQFLFEYFSETQRNKGNFPGRFSGRQFSNSRSEMNVSTLELGDSALYLCASSRGQGRETQYFGPGTRLLVL.

The V and J genes are TRBV27 and TRBJ1-6, with unresolved D. Germline CDR1 is MNHEY and CDR2 is SMNVEV (reference sequence). The V gene lost 4 bases and the J gene lost 2 bases, with 9 bases spanning the gap. The CDR3 totals 15 residues. The CDR3 DNA is TGTGCCAGCAGTTCCGGAGTCCCCTATAATTCACCCCTCCACTTT. Residues: CASSSGVPYNSPLHF.

This sequence joins TRBV4-2 and TRBJ2-3, with 7 positions matching TRBD1. The CDR3 runs to 15 residues. J lost 4 bases, V lost 7 bases, and 11 bases had no gene match. Germline V gene data show CDR1 as LGHNA and CDR2 as YNFKEQ. Written as DNA, the CDR3 is TGTGCCAGCAACCACGGTCCGGGACAGTCAGATACGCAGTATTTT. Residues: CASNHGPGQSDTQYF.